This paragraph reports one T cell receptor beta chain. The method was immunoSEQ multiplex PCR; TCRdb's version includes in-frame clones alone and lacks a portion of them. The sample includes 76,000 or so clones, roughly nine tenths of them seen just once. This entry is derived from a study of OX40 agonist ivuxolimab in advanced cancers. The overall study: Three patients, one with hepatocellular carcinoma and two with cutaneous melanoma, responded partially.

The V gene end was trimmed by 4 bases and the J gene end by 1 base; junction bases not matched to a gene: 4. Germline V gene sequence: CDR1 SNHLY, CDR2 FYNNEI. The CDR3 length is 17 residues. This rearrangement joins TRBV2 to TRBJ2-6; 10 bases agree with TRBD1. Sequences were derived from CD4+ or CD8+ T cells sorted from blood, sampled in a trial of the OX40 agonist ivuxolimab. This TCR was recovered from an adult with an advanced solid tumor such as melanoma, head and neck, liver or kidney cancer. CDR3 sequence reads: CASSVRTGGSGANVLTF. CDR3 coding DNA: TGTGCCAGCAGTGTAAGGACAGGGGGGTCTGGGGCCAACGTCCTGACTTTC. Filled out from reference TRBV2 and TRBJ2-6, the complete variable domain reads EPEVTQTPSHQVTQMGQEVILRCVPISNHLYFYWYRQILGQKVEFLVSFYNNEISEKSEIFDDQFSVERPDGSNFTLKIRSTKLEDSAMYFCASSVRTGGSGANVLTFGAGSRLTVL.